These T cell receptor beta chains were read from a single sample in a study of chemoradiotherapy in HPV16-positive cancers. This table comes from immunoSEQ multiplex PCR, and its TCRdb copy is limited to in-frame clones, with some not included. The repertoire holds under 85,000 clones, with 88% as singletons. This sample comprised blood, obtained from a patient who underwent chemoradiotherapy. The origin of the receptors is a human donor with HPV-associated anogenital cancer. Each CDR3 is given with its conserved first and last residue. The D gene is left open where the match is weak. Clone size, where shown, is once, few, many, or a class for clones that have expanded.

j_gene,d_gene,len,v_gene,abundance,CDR3aa,CDR3nt
TRBJ1-4,.,12,TRBV2,.,CASSDRFEKLFF,TGTGCCAGCAGCGACAGGTTTGAAAAACTGTTTTTT
TRBJ1-5,.,13,TRBV2,few,CASSPDPDQPQHF,TGTGCCAGCAGTCCTGATCCCGATCAGCCCCAGCATTTT
TRBJ2-2,.,13,TRBV7-8,.,CASSLVDTGELFF,TGTGCCAGCAGCTTAGTGGACACCGGGGAGCTGTTTTTT
TRBJ1-2,.,13,TRBV28,.,CASSEQGDYGYTF,TGTGCCAGCAGCGAACAGGGAGATTATGGCTACACCTTC
TRBJ1-5,.,13,TRBV13,.,CASSLGGRGPQHF,TGTGCCAGCAGCTTAGGGGGGCGGGGGCCCCAGCATTTT
TRBJ2-5,TRBD1,15,TRBV5-1,.,CASSPRDRESETQYF,TGCGCCAGCAGCCCCCGGGACAGGGAATCAGAGACCCAGTACTTC
TRBJ2-7,TRBD1,14,TRBV27,.,CASSPTGGAGEQYF,TGTGCCAGCAGTCCCACAGGGGGCGCAGGGGAGCAGTACTTC
TRBJ1-5,TRBD1,15,TRBV5-6,medium-sized,CASSRQGNSNQPQHF,TGTGCCAGCAGCCGACAGGGGAATAGCAATCAGCCCCAGCATTTT
TRBJ2-1,.,15,TRBV5-6,.,CASSWGPSGNDEQFF,TGTGCCAGCAGTTGGGGGCCCTCCGGGAACGATGAGCAGTTCTTC
TRBJ2-3,.,12,TRBV28,.,CASLNVGDTQYF,TGTGCCAGCCTCAATGTGGGGGATACGCAGTATTTT
TRBJ2-4,.,13,TRBV2,.,CASSIDSKNIQYF,TGTGCCAGCAGTATCGACTCTAAAAACATTCAGTACTTC
TRBJ2-1,TRBD2,15,TRBV30,.,CAWSVDSGGALEQFF,TGTGCCTGGAGTGTTGATAGCGGGGGGGCTTTGGAGCAGTTCTTC
TRBJ2-1,TRBD2,16,TRBV7-9,.,CASRNLAGGPLREQFF,TGTGCCAGCAGAAACCTAGCGGGAGGGCCCCTTCGTGAGCAGTTCTTC
TRBJ1-1,.,15,TRBV27,.,CASSHHPGMNTEAFF,TGTGCCAGCAGCCACCATCCAGGCATGAACACTGAAGCTTTCTTT
TRBJ1-3,.,15,TRBV7-9,.,CASSPNAGAGNTIYF,TGTGCCAGCAGCCCAAACGCAGGGGCTGGAAACACCATATATTTT
TRBJ1-1,.,15,TRBV6-6,once,CASSYIRLTGTEAFF,TGTGCCAGCAGTTACATAAGGCTCACAGGCACTGAAGCTTTCTTT